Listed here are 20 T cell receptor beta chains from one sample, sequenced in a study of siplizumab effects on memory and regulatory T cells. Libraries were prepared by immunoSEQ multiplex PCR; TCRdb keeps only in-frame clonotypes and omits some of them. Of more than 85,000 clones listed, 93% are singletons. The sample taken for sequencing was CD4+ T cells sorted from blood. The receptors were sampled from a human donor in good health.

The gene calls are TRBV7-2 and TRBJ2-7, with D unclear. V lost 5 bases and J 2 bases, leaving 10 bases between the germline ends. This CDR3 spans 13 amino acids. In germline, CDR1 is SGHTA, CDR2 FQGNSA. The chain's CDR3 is CASSPPMAYEQYF. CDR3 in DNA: TGTGCCAGCAGCCCCCCTATGGCCTACGAGCAGTACTTC. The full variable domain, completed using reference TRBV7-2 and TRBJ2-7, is GAGVSQSPSNKVTEKGKDVELRCDPISGHTALYWYRQSLGQGLEFLIYFQGNSAPDKSGLPSDRFSAERTGGSVSTLTIQRTQQEDSAVYLCASSPPMAYEQYFGPGTRLTVT.

CDR3 sequence reads: CASSVAQKNTEAFF. Written as DNA, the CDR3 is TGTGCCAGCAGCGTGGCACAGAAGAACACTGAAGCTTTCTTT. The chain uses TRBV9 and TRBJ1-1, with D unresolved. The CDR3 loop spans 14 amino acids. The V and J ends lost 2 bases and 1 base respectively, with 9 bases between them. CDR1 and CDR2 from the germline V gene are SGDLS and YYNGEE.

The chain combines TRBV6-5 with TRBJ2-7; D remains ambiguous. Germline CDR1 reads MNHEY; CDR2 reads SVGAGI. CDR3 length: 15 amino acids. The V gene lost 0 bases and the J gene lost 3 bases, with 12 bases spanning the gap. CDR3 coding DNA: TGTGCCAGCAGTTACTCGAGTGTGGCCCTCTACGAGCAGTACTTC. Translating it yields CASSYSSVALYEQYF.

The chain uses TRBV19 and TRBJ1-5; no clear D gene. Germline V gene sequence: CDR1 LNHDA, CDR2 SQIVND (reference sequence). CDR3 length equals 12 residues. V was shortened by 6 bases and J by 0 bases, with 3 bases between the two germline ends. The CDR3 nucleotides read TGTGCCAGTAGGGATAGCAATCAGCCCCAGCATTTT. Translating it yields CASRDSNQPQHF. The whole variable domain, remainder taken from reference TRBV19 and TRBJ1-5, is DGGITQSPKYLFRKEGQNVTLSCEQNLNHDAMYWYRQDPGQGLRLIYYSQIVNDFQKGDIAEGYSVSREKKESFPLTVTSAQKNPTAFYLCASRDSNQPQHFGDGTRLSIL.

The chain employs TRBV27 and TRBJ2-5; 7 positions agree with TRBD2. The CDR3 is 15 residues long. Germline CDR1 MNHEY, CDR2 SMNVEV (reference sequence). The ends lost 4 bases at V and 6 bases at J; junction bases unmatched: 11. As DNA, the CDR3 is TGTGCCAGCAGTTCCCTCGGCAGCGGGGAACAGACCCAGTACTTC. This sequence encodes CASSSLGSGEQTQYF.

CDR3 protein: CASSLYLSSYNSPLHF. For the CDR3, the DNA is TGTGCCAGCAGCCTATATTTAAGCTCCTATAATTCACCCCTCCACTTT. The rearrangement links TRBV14 to TRBJ1-6; D unclear. Germline CDR1 reads SGHDN; CDR2 reads FVKESK. V was trimmed by 4 bases and J by 0 bases, leaving 10 bases between them. The CDR3 consists of 16 residues.

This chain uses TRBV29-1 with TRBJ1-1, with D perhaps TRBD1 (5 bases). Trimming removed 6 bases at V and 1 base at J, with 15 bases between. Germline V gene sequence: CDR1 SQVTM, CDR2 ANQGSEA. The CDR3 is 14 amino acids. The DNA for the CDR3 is TGCAGCGTGGACATGGGGCTCGGGAACACTGAAGCTTTCTTT. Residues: CSVDMGLGNTEAFF.

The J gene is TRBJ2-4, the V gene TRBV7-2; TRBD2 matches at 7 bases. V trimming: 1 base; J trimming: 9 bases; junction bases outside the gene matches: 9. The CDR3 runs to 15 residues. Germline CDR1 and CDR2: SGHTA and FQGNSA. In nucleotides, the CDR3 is TGTGCCAGCAGCTTAGGCGGGACCACGGGGGGCATTCAGTACTTC. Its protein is CASSLGGTTGGIQYF. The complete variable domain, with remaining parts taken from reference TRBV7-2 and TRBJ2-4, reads GAGVSQSPSNKVTEKGKDVELRCDPISGHTALYWYRQSLGQGLEFLIYFQGNSAPDKSGLPSDRFSAERTGGSVSTLTIQRTQQEDSAVYLCASSLGGTTGGIQYFGAGTRLSVL.

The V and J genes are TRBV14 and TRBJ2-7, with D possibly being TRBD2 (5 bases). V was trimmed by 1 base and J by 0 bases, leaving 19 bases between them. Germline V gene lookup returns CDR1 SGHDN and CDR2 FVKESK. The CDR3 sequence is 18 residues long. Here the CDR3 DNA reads TGTGCCAGCAGCCAAGGCACGCCTGCGGGCAGCCTCTCCTACGAGCAGTACTTC. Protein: CASSQGTPAGSLSYEQYF.

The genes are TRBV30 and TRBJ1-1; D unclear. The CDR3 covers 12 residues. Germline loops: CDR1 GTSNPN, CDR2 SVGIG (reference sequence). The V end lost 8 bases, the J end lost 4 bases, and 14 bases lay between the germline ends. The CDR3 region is CARTLLGTEAFF. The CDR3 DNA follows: TGTGCCCGAACGTTATTGGGCACTGAAGCTTTCTTT.

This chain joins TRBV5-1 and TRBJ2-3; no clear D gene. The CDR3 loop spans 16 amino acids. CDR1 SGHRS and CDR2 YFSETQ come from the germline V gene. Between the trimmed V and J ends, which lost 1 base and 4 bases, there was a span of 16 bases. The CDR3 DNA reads TGCGCCAGCAGCTTGCGGGTTGCTTCCAGCCCAGATACGCAGTATTTT. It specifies CASSLRVASSPDTQYF. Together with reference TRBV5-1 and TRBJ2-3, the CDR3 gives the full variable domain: KAGVTQTPRYLIKTRGQQVTLSCSPISGHRSVSWYQQTPGQGLQFLFEYFSETQRNKGNFPGRFSGRQFSNSRSEMNVSTLELGDSALYLCASSLRVASSPDTQYFGPGTRLTVL.

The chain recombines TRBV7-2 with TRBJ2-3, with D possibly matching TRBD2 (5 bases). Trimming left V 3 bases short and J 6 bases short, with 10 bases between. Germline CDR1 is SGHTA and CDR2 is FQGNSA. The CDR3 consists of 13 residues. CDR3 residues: CASSFVTGDTQYF. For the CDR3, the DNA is TGTGCCAGCAGCTTTGTAACGGGGGATACGCAGTATTTT. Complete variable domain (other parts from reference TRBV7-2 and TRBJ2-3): GAGVSQSPSNKVTEKGKDVELRCDPISGHTALYWYRQSLGQGLEFLIYFQGNSAPDKSGLPSDRFSAERTGGSVSTLTIQRTQQEDSAVYLCASSFVTGDTQYFGPGTRLTVL.

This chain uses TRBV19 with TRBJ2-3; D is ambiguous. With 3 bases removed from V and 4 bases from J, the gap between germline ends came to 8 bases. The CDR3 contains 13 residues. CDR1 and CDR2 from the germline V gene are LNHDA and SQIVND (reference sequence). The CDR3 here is CASSIANPDTQYF. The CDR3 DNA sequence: TGTGCCAGTAGTATCGCCAACCCAGATACGCAGTATTTT.

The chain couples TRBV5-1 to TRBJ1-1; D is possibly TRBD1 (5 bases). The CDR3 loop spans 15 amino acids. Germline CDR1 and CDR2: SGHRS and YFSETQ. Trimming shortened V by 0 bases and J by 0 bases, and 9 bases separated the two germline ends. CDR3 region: CASSLGTRMNTEAFF. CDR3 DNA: TGCGCCAGCAGCTTGGGGACAAGAATGAACACTGAAGCTTTCTTT.

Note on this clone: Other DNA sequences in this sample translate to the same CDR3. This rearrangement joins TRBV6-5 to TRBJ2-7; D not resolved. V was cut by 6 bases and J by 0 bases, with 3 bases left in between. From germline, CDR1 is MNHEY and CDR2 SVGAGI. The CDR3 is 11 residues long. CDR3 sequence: CASSFSYEQYF. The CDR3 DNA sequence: TGTGCCAGCAGCTTCTCCTACGAGCAGTACTTC.

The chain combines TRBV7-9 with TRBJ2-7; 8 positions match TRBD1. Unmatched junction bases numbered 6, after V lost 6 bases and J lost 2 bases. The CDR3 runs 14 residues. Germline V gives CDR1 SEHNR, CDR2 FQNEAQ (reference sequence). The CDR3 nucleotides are TGTGCCAGCAGACCTGACAGGGGTACCTACGAGCAGTACTTC. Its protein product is CASRPDRGTYEQYF.

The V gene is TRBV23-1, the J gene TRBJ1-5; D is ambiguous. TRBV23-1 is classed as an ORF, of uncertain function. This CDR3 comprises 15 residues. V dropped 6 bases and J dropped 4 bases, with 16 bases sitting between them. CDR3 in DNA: TGCGCCAGCAGCAGATTCCCTCGTTGGAATCAGCCCCAGCATTTT. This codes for CASSRFPRWNQPQHF.

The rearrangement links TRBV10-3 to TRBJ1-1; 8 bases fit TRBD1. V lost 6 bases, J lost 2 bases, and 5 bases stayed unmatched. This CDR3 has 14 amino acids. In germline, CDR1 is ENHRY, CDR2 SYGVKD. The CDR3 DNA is TGTGCCATCAGGATGACAGGGGATAACACTGAAGCTTTCTTT. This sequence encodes CAIRMTGDNTEAFF.

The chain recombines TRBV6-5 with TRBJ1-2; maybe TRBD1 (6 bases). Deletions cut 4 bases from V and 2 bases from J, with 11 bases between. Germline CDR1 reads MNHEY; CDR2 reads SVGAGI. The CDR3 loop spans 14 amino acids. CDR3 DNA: TGTGCCAGCAGTTTAGGGGGTTCCAACTATGGCTACACCTTC. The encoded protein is CASSLGGSNYGYTF.

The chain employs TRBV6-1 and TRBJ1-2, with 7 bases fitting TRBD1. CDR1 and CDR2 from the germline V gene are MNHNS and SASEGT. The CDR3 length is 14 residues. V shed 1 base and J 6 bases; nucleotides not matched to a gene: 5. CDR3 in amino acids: CASSEVVTGNGYTF. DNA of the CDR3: TGTGCCAGCAGTGAAGTTGTGACAGGGAATGGCTACACCTTC.